This TCR beta chain was captured in a study of CDR3 diversity in severe acne. This clonotype rates as medium-sized. Germline CDR1 and CDR2: LNHDA and SQIVND (reference sequence). This CDR3 contains 13 residues. V lost 1 base and J lost 8, with 9 bases in between. TCRdb re-derived calls from the PCR reads in MiXCR, one entry per CDR3 protein. The sample holds around 85,000 distinct CDR3 sequences, less than 65% seen once. The rearrangement uses TRBV19 and TRBJ2-1; D not certain. The receptor comes from a male donor with severe acne vulgaris. Sequenced: blood. CDR3 loop: CASSIVGADEQFF. CDR3 DNA sequence: TGTGCCAGTAGTATAGTCGGCGCGGATGAGCAGTTCTTC.